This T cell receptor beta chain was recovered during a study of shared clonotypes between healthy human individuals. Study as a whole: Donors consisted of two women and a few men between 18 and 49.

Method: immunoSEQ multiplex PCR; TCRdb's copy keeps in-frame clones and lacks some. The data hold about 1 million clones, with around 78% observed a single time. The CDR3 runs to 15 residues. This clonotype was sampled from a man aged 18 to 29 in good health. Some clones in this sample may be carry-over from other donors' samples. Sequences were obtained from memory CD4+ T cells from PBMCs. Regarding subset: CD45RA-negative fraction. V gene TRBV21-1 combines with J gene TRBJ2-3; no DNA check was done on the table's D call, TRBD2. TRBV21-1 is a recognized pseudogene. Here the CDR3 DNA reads TGTGCCAGCAGAAACCGGACTAGTAGGACAGATACGCAGTATTTT. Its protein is CASRNRTSRTDTQYF.